These 23 T cell receptor beta chains share one sample of origin, sequenced in a study of cytomegalovirus exposure and HLA in healthy donors. Use of 60 Vbeta and 13 Jbeta primers characterized the PCR. Assay: immunoSEQ multiplex PCR; the TCRdb copy retains only in-frame clones and omits some. The sample shows around 190,000 clones, 70% to 80% of them seen only once. Sequenced: PBMCs. These receptors all stem from a woman aged 25-40 years in good health and CMV-seronegative.

This clone was seen only a few times. The chain employs TRBV6-5 and TRBJ2-7; perhaps TRBD2 as D (7 bases). The length of the CDR3 is 13 residues. The germline CDR1 and CDR2 sequences are MNHEY and SVGAGI. V dropped 6 bases and J dropped 4 bases, with 13 bases sitting between them. CDR3 in DNA: TGTGCCAGCAGACCGAGGGGGGGATACGAGCAGTACTTC. Residues: CASRPRGGYEQYF.

This clone turned up a few times. V and J are TRBV28 and TRBJ2-2; 9 positions agree with TRBD1. After removal of 6 bases from V and 5 bases from J, the junction contained 10 bases not matched to a gene. This CDR3 contains 16 residues. Germline V gene lookup returns CDR1 MDHEN and CDR2 SYDVKM. CDR3 sequence (DNA): TGTGCCAGCAGGATTCCGGGACAGGGTAGGACCGGGGAGCTGTTTTTT. As protein: CASRIPGQGRTGELFF.

The chain carries TRBV10-3 and TRBJ1-2; D is unresolved. CDR3 size: 14 residues. Germline V gene data show CDR1 as ENHRY and CDR2 as SYGVKD. The V end lost 11 bases, the J end lost 3 bases, and 19 bases lay between the germline ends. The CDR3, as DNA: TGTGCCGTATCGTACTCAAATTTTGACTATGGCTACACCTTC. It specifies CAVSYSNFDYGYTF.

This chain connects TRBV6-4 to TRBJ1-5; TRBD1 matches at 8 bases. This CDR3 region has 16 residues. CDR1 and CDR2 from the germline V gene are MRHNA and SNTAGT. The trim removed 1 base at V and 10 bases at J, leaving 12 bases unmatched. As DNA, the CDR3 is TGTGCCAGCAGTGACTGTTGTAGGCGCAGGGGGCAACCCCAGCATTTT. Protein sequence: CASSDCCRRRGQPQHF.

This clone occurred once. The sample has other DNA sequences that encode this CDR3 too. This chain links TRBV5-1 with TRBJ2-3; D gene unclear. Per germline, CDR1 SGHRS and CDR2 YFSETQ. There are 13 residues in the CDR3. Trimming took off 0 bases at V and 3 bases at J, with 5 bases between the two ends. The CDR3 sequence: CASSLAGTDTQYF. In DNA form, the CDR3 reads TGCGCCAGCAGCTTGGCGGGTACAGATACGCAGTATTTT.

This chain links TRBV18 with TRBJ1-3; maybe TRBD1 (6 bases). V was clipped by 1 base and J by 8 bases, with 9 bases between them. The CDR3 covers 13 residues. Germline values: CDR1 KGHSH, CDR2 LQKENI. The chain's CDR3 is CASSPREGDTIYF. The CDR3 bases are TGTGCCAGCTCACCACGTGAGGGGGACACCATATATTTT.

This clone was seen once. The chain uses TRBV27 and TRBJ2-3; weak D call: TRBD2 (5 bases). CDR3 length: 15 amino acids. Germline loops: CDR1 MNHEY, CDR2 SMNVEV (reference sequence). Trimming shortened V by 7 bases and J by 1 base, and 15 bases separated the two germline ends. CDR3 residues: CASKRKGVGTDTQYF. The CDR3 bases are TGTGCCAGCAAACGGAAGGGAGTGGGCACAGATACGCAGTATTTT.

This chain links TRBV5-5 with TRBJ2-1; 12 positions match TRBD1. The CDR3 is 15 amino acids. Per the germline V gene, CDR1 is SGHKS and CDR2 is YYEKEE (reference sequence). Trimming at V came to 4 bases and at J to 8 bases, leaving 7 bases not matched to a gene. CDR3 bases: TGTGCCAGCAGCCCCGGGACAGGGGGCTCGGATGAGCAGTTCTTC. Residues: CASSPGTGGSDEQFF.

This clone was detected only a few times. CDR3 DNA: TGTGCCACCACTGGTCTGAACTCCTACGAGCAGTACTTC. Amino acid sequence: CATTGLNSYEQYF. V usage is TRBV6-5 and J usage is TRBJ2-7, with D hard to call. This CDR3 has 13 amino acids. Germline V gene sequence: CDR1 MNHEY, CDR2 SVGAGI. Trimming pared 10 bases from V and 0 bases from J, leaving 13 bases between.

This rearrangement joins TRBV5-1 to TRBJ2-1; 12 nucleotides line up with TRBD2. The V and J ends lost 2 bases and 3 bases, in that order; junction bases with no gene match: 6. This CDR3 spans 17 amino acids. CDR1 is SGHRS and CDR2 is YFSETQ in the germline V gene. The CDR3 bases are TGCGCCAGCAGCTTCGGACTAGCGGGGCAGAACTACAATGAGCAGTTCTTC. The encoded protein is CASSFGLAGQNYNEQFF. The full variable domain, with the rest looked up from reference TRBV5-1 and TRBJ2-1, is KAGVTQTPRYLIKTRGQQVTLSCSPISGHRSVSWYQQTPGQGLQFLFEYFSETQRNKGNFPGRFSGRQFSNSRSEMNVSTLELGDSALYLCASSFGLAGQNYNEQFFGPGTRLTVL.

V gene TRBV5-1 combines with J gene TRBJ1-3; no firm D call. This CDR3 is built from 14 residues. Germline V gene lookup returns CDR1 SGHRS and CDR2 YFSETQ. Deletions cut 0 bases from V and 4 bases from J, with 8 bases between. In DNA, the CDR3 is TGCGCCAGCAGCTTGGATGCAGTCGGAAACACCATATATTTT. Translating gives CASSLDAVGNTIYF.

The table lists this clone with a few counts. The rearrangement links TRBV7-3 to TRBJ2-1; maybe TRBD2 (7 bases). With 2 bases removed from V and 8 bases from J, the gap between germline ends came to 16 bases. Per germline, CDR1 SGHTA and CDR2 FQGTGA. The CDR3 is 15 residues long. CDR3 bases: TGTGCCAGCAGCTTAGGACGGGGGGCAGCCCATGAGCAGTTCTTC. Translating it yields CASSLGRGAAHEQFF.

V is TRBV25-1 and J is TRBJ1-1, with D possibly matching TRBD1 (5 bases). Trimming shortened V by 8 bases and J by 4 bases, and 17 bases separated the two germline ends. CDR1 MGHDK and CDR2 SYGVNS come from the germline V gene. This CDR3 has 14 amino acids. The CDR3 sequence is CASVPRQGGTEAFF. DNA of the CDR3: TGTGCCAGCGTCCCTCGGCAGGGAGGCACTGAAGCTTTCTTT.

The CDR3 DNA is TGTGCCACCAGACGACAGGGGGGGAGAGACACCGGGGAGCTGTTTTTT. It encodes CATRRQGGRDTGELFF. The chain carries TRBV15 and TRBJ2-2; 9 bases are shared with TRBD1. From germline, CDR1 is LNHNV and CDR2 YYDKDF (reference sequence). Losses at the gene ends were 6 bases for V and 3 bases for J; bases not matched to a gene: 8. The CDR3 extends over 16 amino acids.

This chain connects TRBV13 to TRBJ2-3; 7 positions agree with TRBD1. The CDR3 is 15 residues long. Germline V gene sequence: CDR1 PRHDT, CDR2 FYEKMQ (reference sequence). The junction had 7 bases not matched to a gene; V was cut back by 5 bases and J by 2 bases. This CDR3 is CASSNRQGHTDTQYF. CDR3 coding DNA: TGTGCCAGCAGCAACCGACAGGGCCACACAGATACGCAGTATTTT.

This chain links TRBV5-1 with TRBJ2-1; a weak D match, TRBD1 (6 bases). V was trimmed by 6 bases and J by 8 bases, leaving 15 bases between them. The CDR3 extends over 13 amino acids. Germline V lookup: CDR1 SGHRS, CDR2 YFSETQ. CDR3 DNA: TGCGCCAGCATCGACGCCCAGGGGCATGAGCAGTTCTTC. Translated: CASIDAQGHEQFF.

The CDR3: CASSESRYEQYF. The CDR3 nucleotides are TGTGCCAGCAGTGAATCGAGGTACGAGCAGTACTTC. The genes are TRBV2 and TRBJ2-7, with D unclear. CDR3 length equals 12 residues. V was pared by 2 bases and J by 4 bases, with 6 bases between. From germline, CDR1 is SNHLY and CDR2 FYNNEI.

This chain joins TRBV7-6 and TRBJ2-7, with D tentatively TRBD1 (6 bases). Trimming shortened V by 5 bases and J by 1 base, and 12 bases separated the two germline ends. From germline, CDR1 is SGHVS and CDR2 FNYEAQ. CDR3 length: 14 amino acids. In DNA, the CDR3 is TGTGCCAGCAGCCTAGGACAGTATTCCTACGAGCAGTACTTC. This sequence encodes CASSLGQYSYEQYF.

The chain employs TRBV30 and TRBJ1-5; weak D call: TRBD1 (5 bases). The CDR3 has 15 amino acids. Between the trimmed V and J ends, which lost 2 bases and 4 bases, there was a span of 15 bases. The V gene's germline CDR1 is GTSNPN and CDR2 SVGIG (reference sequence). In DNA form, the CDR3 reads TGTGCCTGGAGTTTAACAGGTGGGCCTAATCAGCCCCAGCATTTT. Amino acids: CAWSLTGGPNQPQHF.

This chain connects TRBV6-4 to TRBJ1-1; TRBD1 matches 11 bases. Germline values: CDR1 MRHNA, CDR2 SNTAGT. V shed 6 bases and J 4 bases; nucleotides not matched to a gene: 7. The CDR3 has 15 residues. CDR3 DNA: TGTGCCAGCAGCGGACAGGGGGCTTTCGGCACTGAAGCTTTCTTT. Its translation: CASSGQGAFGTEAFF.

As regards this clone: At one boundary the junction diverges from the germline segment, which might be a read error. V gene TRBV28 combines with J gene TRBJ1-2, with TRBD1 matching 8 bases. The CDR3 spans 14 residues. From germline, CDR1 is MDHEN and CDR2 SYDVKM. The CDR3 nucleotides read TGTGCCGGACAAACACCAGGGGGCACGGGCAGCTACCCCTTC. Translated: CAGQTPGGTGSYPF.

V and J are TRBV25-1 and TRBJ2-7; a possible D gene is TRBD1 (5 bases). The V end was cut by 11 bases, the J end by 4 bases, with 12 bases between. The CDR3 length is 11 residues. In germline, CDR1 is MGHDK, CDR2 SYGVNS. The DNA of the CDR3 is TGTGCCGTGGGGCCCTTTTACGAGCAGTACTTC. Encoded protein: CAVGPFYEQYF.

The chain joins TRBV5-5 to TRBJ2-1; D remains ambiguous. The CDR3 runs to 14 residues. In germline, CDR1 is SGHKS, CDR2 YYEKEE (reference sequence). The V gene lost 4 bases and the J gene lost 4 bases, with 12 bases spanning the gap. The chain's CDR3 is CASSLYSSYNEQFF. CDR3 DNA sequence: TGTGCCAGCAGCCTCTACAGTTCTTACAATGAGCAGTTCTTC.